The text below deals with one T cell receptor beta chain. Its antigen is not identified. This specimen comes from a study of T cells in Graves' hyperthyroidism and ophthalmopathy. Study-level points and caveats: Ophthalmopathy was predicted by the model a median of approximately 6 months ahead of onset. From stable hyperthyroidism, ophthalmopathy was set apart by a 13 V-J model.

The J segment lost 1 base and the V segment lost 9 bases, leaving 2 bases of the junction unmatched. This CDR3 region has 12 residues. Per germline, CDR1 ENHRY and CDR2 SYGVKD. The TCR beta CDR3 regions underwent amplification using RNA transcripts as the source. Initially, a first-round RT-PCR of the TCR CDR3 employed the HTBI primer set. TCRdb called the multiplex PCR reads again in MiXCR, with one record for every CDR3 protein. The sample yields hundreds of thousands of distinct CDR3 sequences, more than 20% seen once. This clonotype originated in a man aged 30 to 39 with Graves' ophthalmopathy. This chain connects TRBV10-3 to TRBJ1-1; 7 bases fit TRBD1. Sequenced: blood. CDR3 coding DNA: TGTGCCATTGGACAGGCGAACACTGAAGCTTTCTTT. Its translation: CAIGQANTEAFF.